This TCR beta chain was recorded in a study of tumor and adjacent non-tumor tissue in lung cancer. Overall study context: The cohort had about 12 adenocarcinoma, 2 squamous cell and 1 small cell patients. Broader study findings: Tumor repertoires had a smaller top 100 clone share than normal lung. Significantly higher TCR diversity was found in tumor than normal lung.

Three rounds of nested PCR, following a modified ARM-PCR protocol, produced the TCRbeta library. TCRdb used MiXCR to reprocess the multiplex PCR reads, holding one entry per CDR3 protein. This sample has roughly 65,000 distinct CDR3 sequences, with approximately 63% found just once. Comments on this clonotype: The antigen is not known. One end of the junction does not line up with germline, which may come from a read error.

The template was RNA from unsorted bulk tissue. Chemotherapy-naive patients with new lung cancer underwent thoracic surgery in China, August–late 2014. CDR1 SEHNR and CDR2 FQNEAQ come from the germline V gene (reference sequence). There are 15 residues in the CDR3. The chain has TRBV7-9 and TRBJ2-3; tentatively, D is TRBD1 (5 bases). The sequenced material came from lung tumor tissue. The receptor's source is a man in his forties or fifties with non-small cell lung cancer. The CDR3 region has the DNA TGTGCCAGCAGCCGCCAGGGAAGCCGCACAGATATGCAGTATTTT. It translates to CASSRQGSRTDMQYF.